The clone carrying this T cell receptor beta chain was detected ten times or more. Trimming removed 6 bases at V and 0 bases at J, with 12 bases between. The CDR3 totals 15 residues. This entry belongs to a study of T cells after yellow fever vaccination. One entry per CDR3 protein results from TCRdb running MiXCR on the 5' RACE reads. The sample has 68,000 or so distinct CDR3 sequences, 5% to 8% seen once. The TCR sequence derives from a young man who received the YFV17D yellow fever vaccine. The sample consisted of CD8+ T cells sorted from PBMCs, taken about 49 days after the first yellow fever vaccination. The chain uses TRBV12-3 or TRBV12-4 and TRBJ2-1; no reliable D call. This CDR3 reads CASSFNCCSYNEQFF. The CDR3 bases are TGTGCCAGCAGCTTTAATTGTTGCTCCTACAATGAGCAGTTCTTC.